In this sample, the clone carrying this T cell receptor (beta chain) turned up once. Its antigen is unknown. The sample is drawn from a study of cytomegalovirus exposure and HLA in healthy donors. Study background: Most genotyped donors, 75% to 85% of some 400, had Caucasian-associated genetic ancestry.

Study-wide results and limits: According to a later analysis, donors in an Asian-associated ancestry cluster reportedly had fewer N-insertions than the approximately 620-donor mean. Reported findings show TCR beta sequences accurately forecast HLA-A and HLA-B alleles in most subjects. Confirmation was obtained in vitro that a few CMV-associated chains are specific for CMV antigens.

The PCR was carried out with 60 Vbeta primers and 13 Jbeta primers. TCRdb keeps only in-frame clones here, not all; method: immunoSEQ multiplex PCR. The repertoire has 150,000 to 200,000 clones, 80% of them found once; the top ten carry roughly 4.5%. Sequencing was performed on PBMCs. The receptor was isolated from a woman in her forties or fifties in good health and CMV-seropositive.

CDR3 nucleotide sequence: TGTGCCAGCAGTTACAGGGTACTAGGTGAGCAGTTCTTC. This encodes CASSYRVLGEQFF. The gene calls are TRBV7-2 and TRBJ2-1; D is possibly TRBD1 (6 bases). The CDR3 extends over 13 amino acids. Trimming removed 6 bases from V and 9 bases from J, with 15 bases in between. CDR1 is SGHTA, CDR2 FQGNSA, per germline.